A selection of T cell receptor beta chains follows, all from one sample in a study of blood T cell repertoires in COVID-19. The assay was immunoSEQ multiplex PCR, and TCRdb's table has in-frame clones only and misses some. The sample lists under 150,000 clones; 70% to 80% were seen once. The specimen sequenced was peripheral blood. Receptors originate from a human donor in a cohort sampled during active COVID-19. Each CDR3 is given with its conserved first and last residue. Each record gives: V gene, D gene, clone size, J gene, CDR3 DNA, CDR3 protein. The D gene is left open where the match is weak. Clone size is given for some rows only: seen once, a few or many times, or a class if the clone is expanded.

V: TRBV3-1/TRBV3-2; D: TRBD1; size: once; J: TRBJ1-5; DNA: TGTGCCAGCAGCCGGACAGGGAGCCAGCCCCAGCATTTT; CDR3: CASSRTGSQPQHF
V: TRBV28; D: TRBD1; size: .; J: TRBJ1-3; DNA: TGTGCCAGCCGACTTAGGGGACAGGGCGCTCCACTCTCTGGAAACACCATATATTTT; CDR3: CASRLRGQGAPLSGNTIYF
V: TRBV6-6; D: TRBD1; size: few; J: TRBJ1-2; DNA: TGTGCCAGCAGTGGCGACAGGGGGCACGGCTACACCTTC; CDR3: CASSGDRGHGYTF
V: TRBV7-2; D: TRBD2; size: .; J: TRBJ2-3; DNA: TGTGCCAGCAGCTTAGTGGGGGGGAGGGCAGATACGCAGTATTTT; CDR3: CASSLVGGRADTQYF
V: TRBV9; D: TRBD2; size: .; J: TRBJ2-3; DNA: TGTGCCAGCAGCTCTGGACTAGCGGGGGTAGCTAGCACAGATACGCAGTATTTT; CDR3: CASSSGLAGVASTDTQYF
V: TRBV29-1; D: TRBD2; size: few; J: TRBJ2-7; DNA: TGCAGCGTTGAACTAGCGGGGGGTCCATCCTACGAGCAGTACTTC; CDR3: CSVELAGGPSYEQYF
V: TRBV2; D: .; size: once; J: TRBJ2-6; DNA: TGTGCCAGCAGTAAAAGACGGCAACTAGGAGGGGCCAACGTCCTGACTTTC; CDR3: CASSKRRQLGGANVLTF
V: TRBV2; D: .; size: .; J: TRBJ1-2; DNA: TGTGCCAGCAGTCAACAGGTATACTATGGCTACACCTTC; CDR3: CASSQQVYYGYTF
V: TRBV6-6; D: .; size: .; J: TRBJ1-5; DNA: TGTGCCAGCAGTTATGAGGGCAGCAATCAGCCCCAGCATTTT; CDR3: CASSYEGSNQPQHF
V: TRBV27; D: .; size: few; J: TRBJ2-3; DNA: TGTGCCAGCAGTTCCAGGGGTATATCAGATACGCAGTATTTT; CDR3: CASSSRGISDTQYF
V: TRBV27; D: TRBD1; size: .; J: TRBJ1-6; DNA: TGTGCCAGCAGTTTACGAGACAGGGCCAATTCACCCCTCCACTTT; CDR3: CASSLRDRANSPLHF
V: TRBV7-2; D: TRBD2; size: .; J: TRBJ2-1; DNA: TGTGCCAGCAGCTTAGCCAGCGGGGGGGCCGGGGAGCAGTTCTTC; CDR3: CASSLASGGAGEQFF
V: TRBV5-4; D: .; size: .; J: TRBJ1-2; DNA: TGTGCCAGCAGCCCTCGTGACACTAACTATGGCTACACCTTC; CDR3: CASSPRDTNYGYTF
V: TRBV6-5; D: .; size: few; J: TRBJ2-7; DNA: TGTGCCATAGGGGACGGGAGCTCCTACGAGCAGTACTTC; CDR3: CAIGDGSSYEQYF
V: TRBV5-1; D: TRBD1; size: .; J: TRBJ1-2; DNA: TGCGCCAGCAGCCTATCGGGACAGCCCTATGGCTACACCTTC; CDR3: CASSLSGQPYGYTF
V: TRBV28; D: .; size: .; J: TRBJ2-7; DNA: TGTGCCAGCAGTTTACCTCACTCGGGGCAGTACTTC; CDR3: CASSLPHSGQYF
V: TRBV25-1; D: .; size: .; J: TRBJ1-5; DNA: TGTGCCAGCAGTGACACAGGGTTCCAGCCCCAGCATTTT; CDR3: CASSDTGFQPQHF
V: TRBV19; D: .; size: .; J: TRBJ1-1; DNA: TGTGCCAGTAAGCCGCTTACTAGGCCCACTGAAGCTTTCTTT; CDR3: CASKPLTRPTEAFF
V: TRBV3-1/TRBV3-2; D: TRBD1; size: once; J: TRBJ1-1; DNA: TGTGCCAGCAGCCACTCGGGACAGGGGGACACTGAAGCTTTCTTT; CDR3: CASSHSGQGDTEAFF
V: TRBV19; D: .; size: .; J: TRBJ1-2; DNA: TGTGCCAGTAGTATCTGGGACATGGGGTACGGCTACACCTTC; CDR3: CASSIWDMGYGYTF
V: TRBV3-1/TRBV3-2; D: TRBD1; size: .; J: TRBJ2-7; DNA: TGTGCCAGCAGCCCCAGGGGGCGGGATAGCTACGAGCAGTACTTC; CDR3: CASSPRGRDSYEQYF
V: TRBV27; D: .; size: .; J: TRBJ2-5; DNA: TGTGCCAGCAGTTTCGTGTCGGGAGAGACCCAGTACTTC; CDR3: CASSFVSGETQYF
V: TRBV6-1; D: TRBD1; size: few; J: TRBJ1-2; DNA: TGTGCCAGCAGTGGAGAGGGACAGATTCCGAACTATGGCTACACCTTC; CDR3: CASSGEGQIPNYGYTF
V: TRBV4-1; D: TRBD1; size: .; J: TRBJ1-1; DNA: TGCGCCAGCAGCCAAGATCAGGGGGCGGGAGCTGAAGCTTTCTTT; CDR3: CASSQDQGAGAEAFF
V: TRBV6-6; D: .; size: .; J: TRBJ1-1; DNA: TGTGCCAGCAGGGTCTACAGCCGTACTGAAGCTTTCTTT; CDR3: CASRVYSRTEAFF
V: TRBV15; D: TRBD2; size: .; J: TRBJ2-1; DNA: TGTGCCACCAGCAGTTTAGCACTAGCGGGTCACCTTCTGCCACCCAATGAGCAGTTCTTC; CDR3: CATSSLALAGHLLPPNEQFF
V: TRBV2; D: TRBD1; size: .; J: TRBJ1-5; DNA: TGTGCCAGCAGAGGGCTGGACAGGGTCCTACAGCCCCAGCATTTT; CDR3: CASRGLDRVLQPQHF
V: TRBV6-5; D: TRBD1; size: .; J: TRBJ2-1; DNA: TGTGCCAGCAGGTCCGCCGGGACAGGGTCCAATGAGCAGTTCTTC; CDR3: CASRSAGTGSNEQFF